Reported below is one T cell receptor beta chain. Its antigen is as yet unknown. This specimen comes from a study of cytomegalovirus exposure and HLA in healthy donors. Study observations and caveats: A link between a missense DCLRE1C variant and TCR beta V- and J-gene trimming emerged from a later analysis. Within an earlier analysis, most TCR beta V segments proved productive either about 90% or about 30% of the time. A highly shared variant cluster was judged a likely technical artifact.

The primer mix had 60 Vbeta and 13 Jbeta primers. Some clones are missing from TCRdb's copy, which holds only in-frame ones; the method was immunoSEQ multiplex PCR. The sample lists around 100,000 clones, approximately 81% seen once, with 2.5% to 3.5% in the top ten. This CDR3 has 16 residues. V lost 1 base, J lost 5 bases, and 8 bases stayed unmatched. Germline CDR1 SGDLS, CDR2 YYNGEE. The receptor comes from a woman in her late teens or twenties in good health and CMV-seropositive. The rearrangement links TRBV9 to TRBJ2-5; 10 positions match TRBD2. Sequencing input: PBMCs. The CDR3 sequence: CASSVLGLASGETQYF. The CDR3 nucleotides are TGTGCCAGCAGCGTATTGGGACTAGCGAGTGGGGAGACCCAGTACTTC.